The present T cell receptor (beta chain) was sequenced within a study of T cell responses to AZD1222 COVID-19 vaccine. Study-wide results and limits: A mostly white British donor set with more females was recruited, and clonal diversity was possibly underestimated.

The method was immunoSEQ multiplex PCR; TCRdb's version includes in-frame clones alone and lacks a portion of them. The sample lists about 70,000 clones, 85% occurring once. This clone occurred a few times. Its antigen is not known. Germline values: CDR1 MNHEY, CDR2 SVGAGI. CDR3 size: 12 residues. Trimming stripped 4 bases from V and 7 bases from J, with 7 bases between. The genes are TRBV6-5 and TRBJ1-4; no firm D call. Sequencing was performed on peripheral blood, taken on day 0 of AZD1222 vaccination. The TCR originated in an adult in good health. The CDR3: CASSSTGEKLFF. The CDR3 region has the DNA TGTGCCAGCAGTTCAACGGGTGAAAAACTGTTTTTT.